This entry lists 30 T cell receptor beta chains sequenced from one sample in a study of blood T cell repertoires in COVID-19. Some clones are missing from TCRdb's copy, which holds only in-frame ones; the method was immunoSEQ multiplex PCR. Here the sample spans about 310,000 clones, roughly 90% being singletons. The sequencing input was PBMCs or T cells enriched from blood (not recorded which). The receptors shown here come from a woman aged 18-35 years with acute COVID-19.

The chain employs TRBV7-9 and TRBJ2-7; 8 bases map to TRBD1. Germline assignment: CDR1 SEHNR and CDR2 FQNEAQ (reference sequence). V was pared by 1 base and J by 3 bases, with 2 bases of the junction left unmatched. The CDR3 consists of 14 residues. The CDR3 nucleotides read TGTGCCAGCAGCTTAGTTGGACAGGGCTACGAGCAGTACTTC. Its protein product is CASSLVGQGYEQYF.

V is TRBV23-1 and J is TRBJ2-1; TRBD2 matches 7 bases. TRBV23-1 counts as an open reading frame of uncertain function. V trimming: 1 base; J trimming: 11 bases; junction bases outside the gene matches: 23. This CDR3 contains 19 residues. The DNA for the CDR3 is TGCGCCAGCAGTCAATGTCGGCTGGTTTCCAGCGGGACCTGCCTCAAGCAGTTCTTC. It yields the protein CASSQCRLVSSGTCLKQFF.

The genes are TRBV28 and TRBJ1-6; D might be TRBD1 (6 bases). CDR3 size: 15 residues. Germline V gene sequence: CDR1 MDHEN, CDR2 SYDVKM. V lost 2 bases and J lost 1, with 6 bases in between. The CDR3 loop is CASSLQGSYNSPLHF. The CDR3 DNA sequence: TGTGCCAGCAGTTTACAGGGGTCCTATAATTCACCCCTCCACTTT.

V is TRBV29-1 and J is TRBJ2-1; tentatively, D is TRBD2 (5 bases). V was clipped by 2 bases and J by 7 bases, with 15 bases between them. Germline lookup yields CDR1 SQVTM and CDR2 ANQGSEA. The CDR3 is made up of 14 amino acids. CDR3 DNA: TGCAGCGTTGAATTGGCCAGCGAGGGAAATGAGCAGTTCTTC. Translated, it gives CSVELASEGNEQFF.

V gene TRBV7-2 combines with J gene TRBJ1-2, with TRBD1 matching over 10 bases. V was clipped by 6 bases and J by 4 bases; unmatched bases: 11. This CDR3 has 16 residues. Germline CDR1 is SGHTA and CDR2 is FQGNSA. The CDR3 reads CASSRDRGLNLYGYTF. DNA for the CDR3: TGTGCCAGCAGTCGGGACAGGGGCCTCAACCTCTATGGCTACACCTTC.

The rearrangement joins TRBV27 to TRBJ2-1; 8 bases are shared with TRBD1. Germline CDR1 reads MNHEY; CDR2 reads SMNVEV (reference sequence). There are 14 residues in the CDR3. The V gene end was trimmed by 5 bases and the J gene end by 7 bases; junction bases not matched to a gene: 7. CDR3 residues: CASSVGYRGNEQFF. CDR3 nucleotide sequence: TGTGCCAGCAGTGTAGGTTACAGGGGGAATGAGCAGTTCTTC.

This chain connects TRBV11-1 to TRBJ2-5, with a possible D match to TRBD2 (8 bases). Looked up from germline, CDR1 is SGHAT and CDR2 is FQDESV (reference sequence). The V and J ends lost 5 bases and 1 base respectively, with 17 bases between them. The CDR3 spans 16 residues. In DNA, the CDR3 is TGTGCCAGCAGCCTGGCCGGGAGGGGGCTCCAAGAGACCCAGTACTTC. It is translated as CASSLAGRGLQETQYF.

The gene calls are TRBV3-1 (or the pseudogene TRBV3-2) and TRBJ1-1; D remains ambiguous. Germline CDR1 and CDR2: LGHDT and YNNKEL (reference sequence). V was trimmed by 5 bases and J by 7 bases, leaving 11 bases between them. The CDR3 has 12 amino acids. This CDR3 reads CASSFRRGEAFF. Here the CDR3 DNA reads TGTGCCAGCAGCTTCCGACGGGGTGAAGCTTTCTTT.

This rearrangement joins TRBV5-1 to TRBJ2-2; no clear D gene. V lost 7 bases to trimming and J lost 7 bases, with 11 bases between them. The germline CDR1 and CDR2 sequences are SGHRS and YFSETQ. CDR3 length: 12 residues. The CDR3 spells CASYLEVGELFF. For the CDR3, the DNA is TGCGCCAGCTACCTAGAGGTCGGGGAGCTGTTTTTT.

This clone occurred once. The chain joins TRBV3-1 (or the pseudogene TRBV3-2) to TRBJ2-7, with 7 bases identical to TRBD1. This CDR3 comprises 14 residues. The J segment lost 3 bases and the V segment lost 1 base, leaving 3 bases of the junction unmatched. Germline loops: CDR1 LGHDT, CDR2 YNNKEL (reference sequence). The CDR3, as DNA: TGTGCCAGCAGCCAAGGGGGACAGCTCTACGAGCAGTACTTC. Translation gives CASSQGGQLYEQYF.

This chain's CDR3 is CASSPRTGSVRTF. The DNA for the CDR3 is TGTGCCAGCAGCCCTCGGACAGGATCGGTTAGGACCTTC. V and J are TRBV7-3 and TRBJ1-2; 7 bases line up with TRBD1. This CDR3 is 13 amino acids long. Germline CDR1 and CDR2: SGHTA and FQGTGA. Trimming at V came to 5 bases and at J to 14 bases, leaving 14 bases not matched to a gene.

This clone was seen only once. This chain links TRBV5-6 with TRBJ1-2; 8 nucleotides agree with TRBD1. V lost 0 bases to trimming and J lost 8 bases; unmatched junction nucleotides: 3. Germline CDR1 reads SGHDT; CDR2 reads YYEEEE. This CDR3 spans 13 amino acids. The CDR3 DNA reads TGTGCCAGCAGCTTGGACAGGGGGGACGGCTACACCTTC. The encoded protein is CASSLDRGDGYTF.

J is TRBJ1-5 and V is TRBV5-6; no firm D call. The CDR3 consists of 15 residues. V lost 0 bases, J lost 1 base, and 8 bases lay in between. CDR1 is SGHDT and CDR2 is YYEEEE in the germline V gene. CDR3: CASSLGRQSNQPQHF. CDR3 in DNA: TGTGCCAGCAGCTTGGGGCGGCAGAGCAATCAGCCCCAGCATTTT.

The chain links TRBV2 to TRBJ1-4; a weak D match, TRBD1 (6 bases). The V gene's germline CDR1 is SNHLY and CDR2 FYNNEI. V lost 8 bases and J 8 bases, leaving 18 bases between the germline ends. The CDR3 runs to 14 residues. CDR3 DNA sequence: TGTGCCAGCGGCAGTCAGGGGACGGGGGAAAAACTGTTTTTT. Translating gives CASGSQGTGEKLFF.

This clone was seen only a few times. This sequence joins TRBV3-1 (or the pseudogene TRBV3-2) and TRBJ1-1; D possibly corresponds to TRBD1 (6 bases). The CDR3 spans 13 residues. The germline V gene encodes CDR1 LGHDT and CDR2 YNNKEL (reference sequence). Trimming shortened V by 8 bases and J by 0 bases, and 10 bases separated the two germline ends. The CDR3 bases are TGTGCCAGCTGTGGACAGTTGAACACTGAAGCTTTCTTT. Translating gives CASCGQLNTEAFF.

In DNA, the CDR3 is TGTGCCAGCAGCACGTGGGCAGGGCTCTTTCTCTCTGGAAACACCATATATTTT. This translates into CASSTWAGLFLSGNTIYF. The chain couples TRBV11-3 to TRBJ1-3; a weak D match, TRBD1 (5 bases). V was clipped by 5 bases and J by 0 bases, with 20 bases between them. This CDR3 spans 18 amino acids. Germline CDR1 reads SGHNT; CDR2 reads YENEEA.

Here the CDR3 reads CASSGGDRLGAQYF. DNA for the CDR3: TGTGCCAGTAGTGGGGGGGACCGCCTAGGAGCGCAGTATTTT. V usage is TRBV19 and J usage is TRBJ2-3; TRBD2 aligns across 7 bases. This CDR3 is 14 amino acids long. CDR1 and CDR2 (germline): LNHDA, SQIVND (reference sequence). The V gene end was trimmed by 5 bases and the J gene end by 10 bases; junction bases not matched to a gene: 12.

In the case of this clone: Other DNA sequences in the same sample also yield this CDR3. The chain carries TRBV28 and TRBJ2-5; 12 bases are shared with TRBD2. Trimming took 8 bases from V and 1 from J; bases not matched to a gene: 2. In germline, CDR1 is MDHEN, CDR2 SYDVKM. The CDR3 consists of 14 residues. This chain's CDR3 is CASSLAGGQETQYF. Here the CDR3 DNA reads TGTGCCAGCTCACTAGCGGGGGGCCAAGAGACCCAGTACTTC.

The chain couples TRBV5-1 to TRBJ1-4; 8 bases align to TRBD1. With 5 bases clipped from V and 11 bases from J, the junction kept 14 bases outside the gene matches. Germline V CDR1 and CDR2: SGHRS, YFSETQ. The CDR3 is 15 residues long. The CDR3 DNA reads TGCGCCAGCAGGGCACAGGGGGTGTTGGTTGACAAACTGTTTTTT. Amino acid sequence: CASRAQGVLVDKLFF. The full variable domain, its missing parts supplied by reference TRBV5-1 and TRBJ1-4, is KAGVTQTPRYLIKTRGQQVTLSCSPISGHRSVSWYQQTPGQGLQFLFEYFSETQRNKGNFPGRFSGRQFSNSRSEMNVSTLELGDSALYLCASRAQGVLVDKLFFGSGTQLSVL.

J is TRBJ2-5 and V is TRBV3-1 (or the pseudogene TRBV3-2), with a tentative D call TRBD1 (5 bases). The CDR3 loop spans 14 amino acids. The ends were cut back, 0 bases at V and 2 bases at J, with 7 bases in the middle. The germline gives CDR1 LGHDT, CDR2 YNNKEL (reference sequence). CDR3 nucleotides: TGTGCCAGCAGCCAAGAAGACAGACAAGAGACCCAGTACTTC. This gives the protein CASSQEDRQETQYF.

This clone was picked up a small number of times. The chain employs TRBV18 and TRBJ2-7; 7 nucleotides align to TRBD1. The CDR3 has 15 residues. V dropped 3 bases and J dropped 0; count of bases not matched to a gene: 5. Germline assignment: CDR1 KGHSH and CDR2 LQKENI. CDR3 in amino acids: CASSPKTGSSYEQYF. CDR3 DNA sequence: TGTGCCAGCTCACCTAAGACAGGGAGCTCCTACGAGCAGTACTTC. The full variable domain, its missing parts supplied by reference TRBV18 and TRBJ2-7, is NAGVMQNPRHLVRRRGQEARLRCSPMKGHSHVYWYRQLPEEGLKFMVYLQKENIIDESGMPKERFSAEFPKEGPSILRIQQVVRGDSAAYFCASSPKTGSSYEQYFGPGTRLTVT.

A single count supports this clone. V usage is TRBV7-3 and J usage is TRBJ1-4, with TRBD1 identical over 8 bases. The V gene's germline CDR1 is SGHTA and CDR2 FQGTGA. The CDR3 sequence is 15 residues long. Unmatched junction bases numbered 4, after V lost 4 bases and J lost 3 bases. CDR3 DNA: TGTGCCAGCAGCTCACCGACAGGGGCTAATGAAAAACTGTTTTTT. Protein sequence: CASSSPTGANEKLFF.

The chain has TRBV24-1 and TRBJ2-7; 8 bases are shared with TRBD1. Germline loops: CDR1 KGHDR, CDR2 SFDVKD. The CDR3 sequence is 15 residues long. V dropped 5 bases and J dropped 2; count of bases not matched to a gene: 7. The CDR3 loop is CATSAGTGWTYEQYF. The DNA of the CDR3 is TGTGCCACCAGTGCCGGGACAGGTTGGACCTACGAGCAGTACTTC.

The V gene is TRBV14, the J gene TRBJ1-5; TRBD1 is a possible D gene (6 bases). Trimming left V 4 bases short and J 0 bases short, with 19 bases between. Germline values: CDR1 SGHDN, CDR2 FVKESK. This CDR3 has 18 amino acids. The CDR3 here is CASSPLPGQRYSNQPQHF. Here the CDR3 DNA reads TGTGCCAGCAGCCCCTTACCCGGACAGCGCTATAGCAATCAGCCCCAGCATTTT.

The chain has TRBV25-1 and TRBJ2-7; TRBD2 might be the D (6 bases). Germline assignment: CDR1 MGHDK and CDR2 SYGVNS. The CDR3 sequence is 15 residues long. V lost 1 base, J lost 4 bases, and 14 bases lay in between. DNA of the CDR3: TGTGCCAGCAGTGAATGGCGCGGGAATTCTTACGAGCAGTACTTC. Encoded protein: CASSEWRGNSYEQYF.

The CDR3 bases are TGTGCCAGCAGCCACGGAGGCCTTGTGAGCGAGCAGTACTTC. Protein: CASSHGGLVSEQYF. The chain has TRBV3-1 (or the pseudogene TRBV3-2) and TRBJ2-7; a weak D match, TRBD2 (5 bases). The CDR3 is made up of 14 amino acids. The germline CDR1 and CDR2 sequences are LGHDT and YNNKEL (reference sequence). Trimming removed 3 bases from V and 6 bases from J, with 15 bases in between.

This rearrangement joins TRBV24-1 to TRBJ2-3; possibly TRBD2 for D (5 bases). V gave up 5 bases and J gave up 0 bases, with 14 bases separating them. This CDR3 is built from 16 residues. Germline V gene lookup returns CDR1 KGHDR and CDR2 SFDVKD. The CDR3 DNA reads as TGTGCCACCAGTGCACCTGGACTGCAAAGCACAGATACGCAGTATTTT. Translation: CATSAPGLQSTDTQYF.

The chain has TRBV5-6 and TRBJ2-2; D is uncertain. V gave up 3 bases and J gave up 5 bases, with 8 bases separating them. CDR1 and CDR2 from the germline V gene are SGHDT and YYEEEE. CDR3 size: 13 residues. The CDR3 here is CASSSRGTGELFF. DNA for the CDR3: TGTGCCAGCAGCTCGCGAGGTACCGGGGAGCTGTTTTTT.

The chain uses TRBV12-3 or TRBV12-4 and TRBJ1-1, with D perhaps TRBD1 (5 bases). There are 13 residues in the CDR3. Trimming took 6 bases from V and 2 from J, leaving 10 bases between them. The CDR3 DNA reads TGTGCCAGCAGGATGACAGTTAACACTGAAGCTTTCTTT. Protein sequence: CASRMTVNTEAFF.

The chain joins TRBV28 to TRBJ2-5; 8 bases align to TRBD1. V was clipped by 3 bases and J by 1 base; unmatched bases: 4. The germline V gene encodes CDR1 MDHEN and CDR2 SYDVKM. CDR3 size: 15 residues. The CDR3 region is CASSFLGQGQETQYF. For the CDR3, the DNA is TGTGCCAGCAGTTTTCTAGGACAGGGCCAAGAGACCCAGTACTTC.